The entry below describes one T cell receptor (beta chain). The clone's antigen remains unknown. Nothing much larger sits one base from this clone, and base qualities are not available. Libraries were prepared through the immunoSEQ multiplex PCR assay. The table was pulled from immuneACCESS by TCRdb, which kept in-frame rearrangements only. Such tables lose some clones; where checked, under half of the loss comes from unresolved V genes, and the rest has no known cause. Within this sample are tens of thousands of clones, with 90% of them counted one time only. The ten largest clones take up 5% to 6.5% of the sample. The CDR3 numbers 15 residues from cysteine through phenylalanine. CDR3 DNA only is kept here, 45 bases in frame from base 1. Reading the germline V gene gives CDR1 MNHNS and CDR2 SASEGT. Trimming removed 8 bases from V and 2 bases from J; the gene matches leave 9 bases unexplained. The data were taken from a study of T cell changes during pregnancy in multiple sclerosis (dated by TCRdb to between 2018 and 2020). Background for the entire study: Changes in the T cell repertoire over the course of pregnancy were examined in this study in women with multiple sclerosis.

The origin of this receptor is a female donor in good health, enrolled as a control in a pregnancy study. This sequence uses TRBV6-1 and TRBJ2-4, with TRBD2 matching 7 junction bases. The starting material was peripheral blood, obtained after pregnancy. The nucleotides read TGTGCCAGCTCTAAGGGAGCGGGAACCAAAAACATTCAGTACTTC. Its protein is CASSKGAGTKNIQYF.